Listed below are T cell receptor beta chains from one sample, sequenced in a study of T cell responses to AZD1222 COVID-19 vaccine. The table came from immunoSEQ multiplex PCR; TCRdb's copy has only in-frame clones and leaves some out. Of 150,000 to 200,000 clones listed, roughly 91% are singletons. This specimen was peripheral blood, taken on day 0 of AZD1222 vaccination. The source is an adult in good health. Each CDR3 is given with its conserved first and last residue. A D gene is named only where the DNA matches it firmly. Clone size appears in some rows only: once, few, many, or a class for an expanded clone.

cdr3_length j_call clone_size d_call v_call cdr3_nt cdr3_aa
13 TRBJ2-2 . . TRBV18 TGTGCCAGCTCACCCCACAGGGCCGGGGAGCTGTTTTTT CASSPHRAGELFF
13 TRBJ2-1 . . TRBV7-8 TGTGCCAGCAGCGCCCTTAGGGGCAGTGAGCAGTTCTTC CASSALRGSEQFF
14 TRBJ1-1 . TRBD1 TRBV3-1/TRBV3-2 TGTGCCAGCAACACACAGGGGACCGGCACTGAAGCTTTCTTT CASNTQGTGTEAFF
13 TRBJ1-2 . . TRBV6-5 TGTGCCAGCAGACGACACACATCGGAGCTCTACACCTTC CASRRHTSELYTF
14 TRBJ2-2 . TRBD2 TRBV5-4 TGTGCCAGCAGCCTAGCGGGAAGCACCGGGGAGCTGTTTTTT CASSLAGSTGELFF
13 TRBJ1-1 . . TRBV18 TGTGCCAGCTCACACAACCCTCAGGGGGAAGCTTTCTTT CASSHNPQGEAFF
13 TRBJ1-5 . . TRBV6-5 TGTGCCAGCCGCGGGGGGTGGGGACAGCCCCAGCATTTT CASRGGWGQPQHF
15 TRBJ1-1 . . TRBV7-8 TGTGCCAGCAGCCGCCTTACGGGGGTGAACACTGAAGCTTTCTTT CASSRLTGVNTEAFF
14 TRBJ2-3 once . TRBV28 TGTGCCAGCAGACTCCCAGGGGACTCCCAACGGTGGTATTTT CASRLPGDSQRWYF
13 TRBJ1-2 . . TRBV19 TGTGCCAGTAGTATAGGGCTGGCGGCCGGCTACACCTTC CASSIGLAAGYTF
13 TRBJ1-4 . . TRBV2 TGTGCCAGCAGATCCCAGGCTAATGAAAAACTGTTTTTT CASRSQANEKLFF
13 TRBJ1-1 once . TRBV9 TGTGCCAGCAGCGTATCTGACGGGACTGAAGCTTTCTTT CASSVSDGTEAFF
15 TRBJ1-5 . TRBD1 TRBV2 TGTGCCAGCAGCGAAGGACAGGTTGGCAATCAGCCCCAGCATTTT CASSEGQVGNQPQHF
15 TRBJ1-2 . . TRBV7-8 TGTGCCAGCAGCTTAGTGGGCGGTACTAACTATGGCTACACCTTC CASSLVGGTNYGYTF
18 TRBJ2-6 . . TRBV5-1 TGCGCCAGCAGCTTGGGGCCACGGTTCGGGACTGGGGCCAACGTCCTGACTTTC CASSLGPRFGTGANVLTF
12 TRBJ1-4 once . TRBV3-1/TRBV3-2 TGTGCCAGCAGCCAAGATAAGGGAGGACTGTTTTTT CASSQDKGGLFF
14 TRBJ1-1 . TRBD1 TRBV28 TGTGCCAGCAGTTTATGGGCAGGGGGCACTGAAGCTTTCTTT CASSLWAGGTEAFF
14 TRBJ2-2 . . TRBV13 TGTGCCAGCAGCTTGGGGGGGGCCGGCGGGGAGCTGTTTTTT CASSLGGAGGELFF
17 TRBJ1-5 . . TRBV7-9 TGTGCCAGCAGCGACTCCGGGACCCCACTCGGCAATCAGCCCCAGCATTTT CASSDSGTPLGNQPQHF
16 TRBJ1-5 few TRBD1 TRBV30 TGTGCCTGGAGTGTATTCGGACAGGGGGGTAATCAGCCCCAGCATTTT CAWSVFGQGGNQPQHF
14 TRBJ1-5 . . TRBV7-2 TGTGCCAGCAGCCCTGACAGAGCACGTCAGCCCCAGCATTTT CASSPDRARQPQHF
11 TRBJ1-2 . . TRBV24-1 TGTGCCACCAGTGACGTATATGGCTACACCTTC CATSDVYGYTF
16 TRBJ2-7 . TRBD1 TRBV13 TGTGCCAGCAGCCCACTCCGGACAGGGGGTCGGTACGAGCAGTACTTC CASSPLRTGGRYEQYF
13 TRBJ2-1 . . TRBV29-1 TGCAGCGTTGAAGTAATACATGTCAATGAGCAGTTCTTC CSVEVIHVNEQFF
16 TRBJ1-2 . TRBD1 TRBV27 TGTGCCAGCAGTTTAGGACAGGGGAGGCTCAATTCAGGCTACACCTTC CASSLGQGRLNSGYTF
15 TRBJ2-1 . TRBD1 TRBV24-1 TGTGCCACCAGGGGACAGGGGACATATGGAAATGAGCAGTTCTTC CATRGQGTYGNEQFF
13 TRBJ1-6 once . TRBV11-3 TGTGCCAGCAGCCACAGCCCGGGTTCACCCCTCCACTTT CASSHSPGSPLHF
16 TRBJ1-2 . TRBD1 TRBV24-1 TGTGCCATCCTCGACAGGGCAGCGCCCACTAACTATGGCTACACCTTC CAILDRAAPTNYGYTF
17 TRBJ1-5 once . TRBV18 TGTGCCAGCTCACCGGGGGCCGACAGAGCACAAAATCAGCCCCAGCATTTT CASSPGADRAQNQPQHF
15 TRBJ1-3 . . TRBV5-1 TGCGCCAGCAGCCTCAATCGGGGCTCTGGAAACACCATATATTTT CASSLNRGSGNTIYF
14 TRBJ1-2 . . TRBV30 TGTGCCTGGGGTTCACCCCCAGGGAACTATGGCTACACCTTC CAWGSPPGNYGYTF
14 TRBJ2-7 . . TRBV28 TGTGCCAGCAGTCCGGTGACAGGAGACTACGAGCAGTACTTC CASSPVTGDYEQYF
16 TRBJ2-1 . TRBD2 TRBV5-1 TGCGCCAGCAGCCTAAGACTAGCGGGGGAAATCAATGAGCAGTTCTTC CASSLRLAGEINEQFF
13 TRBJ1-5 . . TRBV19 TGTGCCAGTAGTGCAGGGATCGATCAGCCCCAGCATTTT CASSAGIDQPQHF
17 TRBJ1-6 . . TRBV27 TGTGCCAGCAGGCAGAATCCGGGACTTCTCCTAAATTCACCCCTCCACTTT CASRQNPGLLLNSPLHF
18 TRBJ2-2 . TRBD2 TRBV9 TGTGCCAGCAGCGTTTACGCTGGACTAGCGGCGAACACCGGGGAGCTGTTTTTT CASSVYAGLAANTGELFF
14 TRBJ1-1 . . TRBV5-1 TGCGCCAGCAGCCCAGGGACGGTGAACACTGAAGCTTTCTTT CASSPGTVNTEAFF
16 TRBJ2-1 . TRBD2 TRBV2 TGTGCCAGCAGTGATCCTAGCGGGAGGGCCTGGGATGAGCAGTTCTTC CASSDPSGRAWDEQFF
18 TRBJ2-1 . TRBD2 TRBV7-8 TGTGCCAGCAGCATACTCTTTAGACTAGCGGGAGCCCCGCGGGAGCAGTTCTTC CASSILFRLAGAPREQFF
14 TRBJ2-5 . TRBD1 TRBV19 TGTGCCAGTAGTACGGACAGGGGGATTGAGACCCAGTACTTC CASSTDRGIETQYF
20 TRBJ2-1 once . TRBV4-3 TGCGCCAGCAGCCAAGACCCACTGGCGGGGGCTCAAAGCTCCTACAATGAGCAGTTCTTC CASSQDPLAGAQSSYNEQFF